This TCR beta chain was sequenced during a study of blood T cells in healthy people across ages. The authors ran a second PCR of 7 to 11 cycles using a sample-barcoded 5' primer and a J-beta primer mix. Each cDNA molecule, via a template-switch adaptor with 12 random nucleotides, was tagged. At least 3 million CDR3-containing paired-end reads were obtained per sample. TCRdb redid the calling of the 5' RACE reads with MiXCR, one entry per CDR3 protein. Of over 1,300,000 distinct CDR3 sequences in the sample, 59% were seen once. Whole-study findings and limits: The authors considered diversity estimates from one million T cells to be underestimates. With donor CMV status unknown, expanded clonotype changes were possibly confounded.

The CDR3 consists of 14 residues. V was cut by 1 base and J by 7 bases, with 11 bases left in between. Turning to this clonotype: Its specificity is not known.

This rearrangement joins TRBV12-3 or TRBV12-4 to TRBJ1-5, with D unresolved. Material: blood. The receptor was isolated from a young man in good health. The CDR3 here is CASSLGPYSQPQHF. CDR3 sequence (DNA): TGTGCCAGCAGTTTAGGACCATACTCCCAGCCCCAGCATTTT.